This TCR beta chain was sequenced during a study of preoperative IRX-2 immunotherapy in early breast cancer. Clones were sequenced by immunoSEQ multiplex PCR, and TCRdb holds only the in-frame ones, with some missing. Of about 32,000 clones listed, 83% were seen once; the top ten hold nearly 2.5%. This CDR3 region has 16 residues. From germline, CDR1 is KGHSH and CDR2 LQKENI. With 6 bases clipped from V and 3 bases from J, the junction kept 4 bases outside the gene matches. Treatment: preoperative locoregional IRX-2 cytokine immunotherapy. Samples came from a phase Ib trial of preoperative locoregional IRX-2 cytokine immunotherapy.

Sample: lymph node tissue, taken from a patient treated with IRX-2 immunotherapy. This clonotype was sampled from a human donor with breast cancer. The chain combines TRBV18 with TRBJ2-1; 14 nucleotides agree with TRBD2. CDR3 coding DNA: TGTGCCAGCTCCCTCGGACTAGCGGGAGGCTACAATGAGCAGTTCTTC. It encodes CASSLGLAGGYNEQFF.